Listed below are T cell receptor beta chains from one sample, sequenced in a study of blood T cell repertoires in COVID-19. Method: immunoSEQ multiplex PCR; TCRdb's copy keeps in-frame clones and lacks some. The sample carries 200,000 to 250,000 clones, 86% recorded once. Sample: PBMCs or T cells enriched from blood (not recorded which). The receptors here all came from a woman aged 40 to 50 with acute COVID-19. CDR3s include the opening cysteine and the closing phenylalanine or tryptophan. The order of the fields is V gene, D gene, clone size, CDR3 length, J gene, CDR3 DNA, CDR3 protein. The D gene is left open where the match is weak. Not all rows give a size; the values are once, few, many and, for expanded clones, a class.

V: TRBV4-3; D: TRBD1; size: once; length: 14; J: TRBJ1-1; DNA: TGCGCCAGCAGCCAAGCCGACAGGGATACTGAAGCTTTCTTT; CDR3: CASSQADRDTEAFF
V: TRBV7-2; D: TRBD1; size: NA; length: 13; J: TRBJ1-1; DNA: TGTGCCAGCAGCTTTCAGGGGGCGTTCCAAGCTTTCTTT; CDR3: CASSFQGAFQAFF
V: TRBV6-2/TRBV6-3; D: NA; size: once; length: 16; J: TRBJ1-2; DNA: TGTGCCAGCAGTTACTCTCACATCAGGGGTAACTATGGCTACACCTTC; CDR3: CASSYSHIRGNYGYTF
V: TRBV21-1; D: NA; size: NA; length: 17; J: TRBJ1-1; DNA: TGTGCCAGCAGCAAAGGACTACAGGGGGCAGGGTTTACTGAAGCTTTCTTT; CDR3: CASSKGLQGAGFTEAFF
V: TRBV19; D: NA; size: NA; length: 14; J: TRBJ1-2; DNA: TGTGCCAGTAGTACCCCCTATAGTAACTATGGCTACACCTTC; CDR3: CASSTPYSNYGYTF
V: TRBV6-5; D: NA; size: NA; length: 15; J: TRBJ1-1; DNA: TGTGCCAGCAGTTATCCCAGCGCGGGGGACACTGAAGCTTTCTTT; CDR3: CASSYPSAGDTEAFF
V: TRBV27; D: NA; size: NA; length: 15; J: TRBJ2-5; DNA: TGTGCCAGCAGCACCTACGGGGAGGATGGCGAGACCCAGTACTTC; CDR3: CASSTYGEDGETQYF
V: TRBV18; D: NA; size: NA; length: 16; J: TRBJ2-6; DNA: TGTGCCAGCTCACCCTCGACAGCCTCTGGGGCCAACGTCCTGACTTTC; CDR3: CASSPSTASGANVLTF
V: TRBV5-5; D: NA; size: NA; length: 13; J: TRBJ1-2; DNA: TGTGCCAGCAGTCATCCGGGGTCGCTCGGCTACACCTTC; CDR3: CASSHPGSLGYTF
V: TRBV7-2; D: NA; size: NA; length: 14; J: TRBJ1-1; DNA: TGTGCCAGCAGCTACCGACTGATGAACACTGAAGCTTTCTTT; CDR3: CASSYRLMNTEAFF
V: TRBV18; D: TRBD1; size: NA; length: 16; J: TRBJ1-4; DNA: TGTGCCAGCTCACGACAGGGGGCGGCAACTAATGAAAAACTGTTTTTT; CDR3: CASSRQGAATNEKLFF
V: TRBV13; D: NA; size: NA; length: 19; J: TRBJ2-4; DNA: TGTGCCAGCAGCTTAGAAGGATCTTTAAGGGAGCGGGCCAAAAACATTCAGTACTTC; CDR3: CASSLEGSLRERAKNIQYF
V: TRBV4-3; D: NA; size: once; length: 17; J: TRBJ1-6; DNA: TGCGCCAGCAGCCAAGATCCCGGGAGCTCCTATAATTCACCCCTCCACTTT; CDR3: CASSQDPGSSYNSPLHF
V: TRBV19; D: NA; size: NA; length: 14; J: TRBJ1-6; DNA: TGTGCCAGTAGACAGGGTTCCTATAATTCACCCCTCCACTTT; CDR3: CASRQGSYNSPLHF
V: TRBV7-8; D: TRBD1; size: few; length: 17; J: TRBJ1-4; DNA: TGTGCCAGCAGCTCGACGCGCGACAGGGGCCTTAATGAAAAACTGTTTTTT; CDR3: CASSSTRDRGLNEKLFF
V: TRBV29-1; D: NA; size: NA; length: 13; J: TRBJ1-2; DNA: TGCAGCGTCGATACCGGGAGCCCCTGGGGCTACACCTTC; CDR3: CSVDTGSPWGYTF
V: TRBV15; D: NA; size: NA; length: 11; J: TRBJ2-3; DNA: TGTGCCACCGCCCTAACAGATACGCAGTATTTT; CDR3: CATALTDTQYF
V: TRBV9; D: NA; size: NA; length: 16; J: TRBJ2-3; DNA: TGTGCCAGCAGCCCGAGGACAGCCATCAGCACAGATACGCAGTATTTT; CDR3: CASSPRTAISTDTQYF
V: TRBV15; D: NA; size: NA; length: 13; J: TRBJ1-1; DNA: TGTGCCACCAGCAGAGATGGAGGGTTTGAAGCTTTCTTT; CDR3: CATSRDGGFEAFF
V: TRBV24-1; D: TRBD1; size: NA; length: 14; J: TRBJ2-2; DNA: TGTGCCACCCAGGGGACAGGGGAGGCCGGGGAGCTGTTTTTT; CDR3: CATQGTGEAGELFF
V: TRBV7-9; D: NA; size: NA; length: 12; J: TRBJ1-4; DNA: TGTGCCAGCAGCCCCGGGGGGGAAAAACTGTTTTTT; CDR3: CASSPGGEKLFF
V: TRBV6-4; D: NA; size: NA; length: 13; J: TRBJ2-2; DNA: TGTGCCAGCAGTGGACAGAACACCGGGGAGCTGTTTTTT; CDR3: CASSGQNTGELFF
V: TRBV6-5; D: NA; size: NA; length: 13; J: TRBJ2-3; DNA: TGTGCCAGCATAAGACAGAGAGGAGATACGCAGTATTTT; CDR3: CASIRQRGDTQYF
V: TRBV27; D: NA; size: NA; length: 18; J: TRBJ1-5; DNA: TGTGCCAGCAGTATCAACGACCCGCGCAGGGTTAGCAATCAGCCCCAGCATTTT; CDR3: CASSINDPRRVSNQPQHF
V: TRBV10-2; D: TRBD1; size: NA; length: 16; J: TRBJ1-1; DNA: TGCGCCAGCAGTGCTCCGGCCGGGACAGGGAACACTGAAGCTTTCTTT; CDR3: CASSAPAGTGNTEAFF
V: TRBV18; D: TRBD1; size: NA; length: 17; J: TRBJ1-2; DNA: TGTGCCAGCTCACCGGTCCCGGGACAGGGGGCAGACTATGGCTACACCTTC; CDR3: CASSPVPGQGADYGYTF
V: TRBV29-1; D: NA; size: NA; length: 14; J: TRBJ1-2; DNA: TGCAGCGTTGATTTAAGGGGACTAAACCATGGCTACACCTTC; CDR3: CSVDLRGLNHGYTF
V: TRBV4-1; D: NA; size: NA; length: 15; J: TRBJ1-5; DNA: TGCGCCAGCAGCCCAGGACAGTTTAGCAATCAGCCCCAGCATTTT; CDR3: CASSPGQFSNQPQHF
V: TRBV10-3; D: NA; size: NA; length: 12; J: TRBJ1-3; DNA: TGTGCCATCAGTGATGCCAGGAACACCATATATTTT; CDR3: CAISDARNTIYF
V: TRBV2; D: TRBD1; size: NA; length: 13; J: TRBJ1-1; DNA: TGTGCCAGCATTTGGACAGGGGGCCCCGAAGCTTTCTTT; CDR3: CASIWTGGPEAFF
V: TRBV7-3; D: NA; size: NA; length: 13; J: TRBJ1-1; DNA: TGTGCCAGCAGCTTATCGGTGAACACTGAAGCTTTCTTT; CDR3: CASSLSVNTEAFF
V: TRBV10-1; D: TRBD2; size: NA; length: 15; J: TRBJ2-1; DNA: TGCGCCAGCAGTGAGTGGGCTAGCGGGCACAATGAGCAGTTCTTC; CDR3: CASSEWASGHNEQFF
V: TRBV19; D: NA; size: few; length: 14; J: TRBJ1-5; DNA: TGTGCCAGTAGTCAGGAAACAGGTTACCAGCCCCAGCATTTT; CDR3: CASSQETGYQPQHF
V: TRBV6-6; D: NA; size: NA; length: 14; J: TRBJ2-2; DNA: TGTGCCAGCAACCCCCAGGGTTCCACCGGGGAGCTGTTTTTT; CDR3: CASNPQGSTGELFF
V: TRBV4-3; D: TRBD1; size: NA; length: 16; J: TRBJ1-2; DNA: TGCGCCAGCAGCCAAGATCCCGGGACAGGGTCTTATGGCTACACCTTC; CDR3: CASSQDPGTGSYGYTF
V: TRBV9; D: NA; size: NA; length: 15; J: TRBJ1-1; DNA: TGTGCCAGCAGCGACTCCCCGATCGGGAACACTGAAGCTTTCTTT; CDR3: CASSDSPIGNTEAFF
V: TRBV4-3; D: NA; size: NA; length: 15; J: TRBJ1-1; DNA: TGCGCCAGCAGCCAAGATATCGAGGGGGACACTGAAGCTTTCTTT; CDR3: CASSQDIEGDTEAFF